A single sample gave rise to the 15 T cell receptor beta chains below, sequenced in a study of cytomegalovirus exposure and HLA in healthy donors. The PCR was carried out with 60 Vbeta primers and 13 Jbeta primers. Sequencing was performed with immunoSEQ multiplex PCR; in TCRdb, only in-frame clones are kept and a portion is missing. The sample includes 100,000 to 150,000 clones, over 60% of them seen just once. Specimen: PBMCs. The receptors originated from a middle-aged woman in good health and CMV-seronegative.

V gene TRBV10-3 combines with J gene TRBJ2-3, with 10 bases aligning to TRBD2. The germline gives CDR1 ENHRY, CDR2 SYGVKD. V shed 1 base, J shed 5 bases, and the junction held 6 bases outside the gene matches. This CDR3 spans 16 amino acids. DNA for the CDR3: TGTGCCATCAGTGAGTGGCGGACTAGCGGAGGAGATACGCAGTATTTT. Protein: CAISEWRTSGGDTQYF.

For the CDR3, the DNA is TGTGCCAGCAGCGACACACGTAGACAGGGGGAGCAGTACTTC. It codes for CASSDTRRQGEQYF. The chain has TRBV7-2 and TRBJ2-7, with 8 bases matching TRBD1. The CDR3 totals 14 residues. Germline CDR1 reads SGHTA; CDR2 reads FQGNSA. J gave up 7 bases and V 5 bases, and 10 bases lay outside the gene matches.

This chain uses TRBV19 with TRBJ2-1; 10 nucleotides line up with TRBD2. Looked up from germline, CDR1 is LNHDA and CDR2 is SQIVND (reference sequence). The junction had 7 bases not matched to a gene; V was cut back by 6 bases and J by 8 bases. The CDR3 has 14 amino acids. In DNA, the CDR3 is TGTGCCAGTAGAGCTAGCGGGAGCCGCCATGAGCAGTTCTTC. This codes for CASRASGSRHEQFF.

V and J are TRBV19 and TRBJ1-3; D is ambiguous. Trimming cost V 4 bases and J 8 bases, with 15 bases left between them. This CDR3 is built from 14 residues. From germline, CDR1 is LNHDA and CDR2 SQIVND (reference sequence). For the CDR3, the DNA is TGTGCCAGTAGTAATCGGCAGAGAACAGACACCATATATTTT. This encodes CASSNRQRTDTIYF.

This clone came up once. J is TRBJ2-3 and V is TRBV19; TRBD2 aligns across 12 bases. With 3 bases clipped from V and 2 bases from J, the junction kept 9 bases outside the gene matches. Looked up from germline, CDR1 is LNHDA and CDR2 is SQIVND (reference sequence). This CDR3 is built from 18 residues. The CDR3 DNA reads TGTGCCAGTAGTATCGACAGGGCTAGCGGGAGGGCCACAGATACGCAGTATTTT. Its translation: CASSIDRASGRATDTQYF.

This chain links TRBV27 with TRBJ2-6; 7 positions match TRBD1. This CDR3 comprises 16 residues. Germline values: CDR1 MNHEY, CDR2 SMNVEV (reference sequence). With 6 bases clipped from V and 4 bases from J, the junction kept 9 bases outside the gene matches. The CDR3 here is CASSKEQGVGANVLTF. The CDR3 coding sequence is TGTGCCAGCAGCAAAGAGCAGGGGGTAGGGGCCAACGTCCTGACTTTC.

This clone occurred once. The CDR3 nucleotides read TGCGCCAGCAGTGACCCCGGCGGGAGTTTGAGCAATGAGCAGTTCTTC. This sequence encodes CASSDPGGSLSNEQFF. V and J are TRBV10-2 and TRBJ2-1; 7 nucleotides match TRBD2. The junction had 11 bases not matched to a gene; V was cut back by 3 bases and J by 6 bases. This CDR3 spans 16 amino acids. The V gene's germline CDR1 is WSHSY and CDR2 SAAADI.

The chain couples TRBV28 to TRBJ2-5, with 7 bases aligning to TRBD1. Trimming cost V 2 bases and J 0 bases; bases outside gene matches: 18. This CDR3 comprises 20 residues. Germline CDR1 and CDR2: MDHEN and SYDVKM. The CDR3 region has the DNA TGTGCCAGCAGTTTACCCTTATGGGACAGCGACGCAAAACACCAAGAGACCCAGTACTTC. Translating it yields CASSLPLWDSDAKHQETQYF. The variable domain in full, with the rest retrieved from reference TRBV28 and TRBJ2-5, is DVKVTQSSRYLVKRTGEKVFLECVQDMDHENMFWYRQDPGLGLRLIYFSYDVKMKEKGDIPEGYSVSREKKERFSLILESASTNQTSMYLCASSLPLWDSDAKHQETQYFGPGTRLLVL.

The V call is TRBV6-5, the J call TRBJ2-1; TRBD2 agrees at 11 bases. The junction had 5 bases not matched to a gene; V was cut back by 2 bases and J by 5 bases. CDR3 length: 16 amino acids. Germline CDR1 MNHEY, CDR2 SVGAGI. In DNA form, the CDR3 reads TGTGCCAGCAGTTACCTGACTAGCGGGATGAACAATGAGCAGTTCTTC. It is translated as CASSYLTSGMNNEQFF.

This chain connects TRBV6-1 to TRBJ2-7; unclear D gene. The CDR3 is 13 amino acids. CDR1 MNHNS and CDR2 SASEGT come from the germline V gene. Trimming stripped 4 bases from V and 2 bases from J, with 9 bases between. CDR3: CASSADTPYEQYF. The CDR3 DNA reads TGTGCCAGCAGTGCTGACACCCCCTACGAGCAGTACTTC.

The gene calls are TRBV11-2 and TRBJ2-1; 10 positions match TRBD2. There are 14 residues in the CDR3. Trimming removed 2 bases from V and 8 bases from J; junction bases left unmatched: 3. The germline V gene encodes CDR1 SGHAT and CDR2 FQNNGV. For the CDR3, the DNA is TGTGCCAGCAGCTTACTAGCGGGAGTGGATGAGCAGTTCTTC. This translates into CASSLLAGVDEQFF.

A word on this clone: Mismatch with germline at one junction end may stem from a read error. CDR3 residues: CASSLYKNSQYF. CDR3 nucleotides: TGTGCCAGCAGCCTGTACAAAAACAGTCAGTACTTC. The chain uses TRBV11-2 and TRBJ2-4; no reliable D call. Germline assignment: CDR1 SGHAT and CDR2 FQNNGV. This CDR3 spans 12 amino acids.

The rearrangement links TRBV6-5 to TRBJ1-4; 9 bases map to TRBD1. The junction had 7 bases not matched to a gene; V was cut back by 6 bases and J by 11 bases. Germline V gene lookup returns CDR1 MNHEY and CDR2 SVGAGI. The CDR3 has 13 residues. The CDR3 sequence: CASRGQGGAKLFF. CDR3 nucleotide sequence: TGTGCCAGCAGGGGACAGGGAGGGGCTAAACTGTTTTTT.

The J gene is TRBJ1-1, the V gene TRBV19, with D possibly matching TRBD1 (6 bases). Germline V CDR1 and CDR2: LNHDA, SQIVND (reference sequence). This CDR3 has 13 residues. V lost 5 bases and J lost 6, with 13 bases in between. The CDR3 nucleotides are TGTGCCAGTAGTTCGACAGGTACCCCTGAAGCTTTCTTT. The encoded protein is CASSSTGTPEAFF.

This clone appeared once. The chain links TRBV5-1 to TRBJ2-7; 9 nucleotides line up with TRBD1. Germline V gene sequence: CDR1 SGHRS, CDR2 YFSETQ. Trimming at V came to 4 bases and at J to 6 bases, leaving 8 bases not matched to a gene. The CDR3 sequence is 14 residues long. This CDR3 is CASSTTTGGREQYF. The DNA for the CDR3 is TGCGCCAGCAGCACGACGACAGGGGGACGCGAGCAGTACTTC.